The 3 T cell receptor beta chains given below trace back to one sample, sequenced in a study of regulatory T cells in long-lasting Graves disease. Time point noted: persistent/refractory GD, antithyroid drugs over 5 years with positive TRAb. From PBMCs, RNA was extracted and then used to make the TCR library. Investigators prepared the TCR beta libraries by applying iRepertoire HTBI primers and Arm-PCR of CDR3 regions. One entry per CDR3 protein results from TCRdb running MiXCR on the multiplex PCR reads. The table includes about 470,000 distinct CDR3 sequences, less than 25% detected once. Here the sequenced sample was peripheral blood mononuclear cells (PBMCs), taken when the disease was refractory, from a patient treated with antithyroid drugs. The receptors were sampled from a female donor with Graves disease.

The sample holds many counts of this clonotype. This chain connects TRBV18 to TRBJ1-2; D is possibly TRBD1 (5 bases). Germline CDR1 reads KGHSH; CDR2 reads LQKENI. Trimming removed 3 bases at V and 3 bases at J, with 8 bases between. CDR3 length: 13 amino acids. The CDR3 DNA follows: TGTGCCAGCTCACCGGACATAGACTATGGCTACACCTTC. Protein sequence: CASSPDIDYGYTF.

The table lists this clonotype with a count of one. The CDR3 here is CASSLELDISTGELFF. The CDR3 DNA sequence: TGTGCCAGCAGCTTAGAACTTGACATCTCGACCGGGGAGCTGTTTTTT. The rearrangement uses TRBV5-4 and TRBJ2-2; D not resolved. The germline V gene has CDR1 SGHNT and CDR2 YYREEE (reference sequence). There are 16 residues in the CDR3. The V and J ends lost 2 bases and 5 bases respectively, with 16 bases between them.

The rearrangement links TRBV7-3 to TRBJ1-1, with 10 nucleotides matching TRBD1. V trimming: 5 bases; J trimming: 7 bases; junction bases outside the gene matches: 4. This CDR3 is 13 amino acids long. Germline assignment: CDR1 SGHTA and CDR2 FQGTGA. CDR3 loop: CASSVGTGDEAFF. CDR3 DNA sequence: TGTGCCAGCAGCGTTGGGACAGGGGATGAAGCTTTCTTT.